The 15 T cell receptor beta chains given below trace back to one sample, sequenced in a study of blood T cell repertoires in COVID-19. Measured with immunoSEQ multiplex PCR; TCRdb has only the in-frame clones, and not every one. The sample has tens of thousands of clones; more than 70% are singletons. The material sequenced was peripheral blood. These receptors were collected from a man aged 50 to 59 with active COVID-19.

This chain uses TRBV7-9 with TRBJ1-4; D is unresolved. CDR3 length equals 14 residues. The V gene lost 5 bases and the J gene lost 3 bases, with 10 bases spanning the gap. The germline CDR1 and CDR2 sequences are SEHNR and FQNEAQ (reference sequence). The CDR3 spells CASSHKGANEKLFF. CDR3 DNA sequence: TGTGCCAGCAGCCACAAGGGAGCTAATGAAAAACTGTTTTTT.

The CDR3 here is CAIIDGGGSFGANVLTF. CDR3 DNA: TGTGCCATCATAGATGGGGGAGGATCCTTCGGGGCCAACGTCCTGACTTTC. This chain connects TRBV24-1 to TRBJ2-6; D might be TRBD2 (6 bases). The germline CDR1 and CDR2 sequences are KGHDR and SFDVKD. There are 17 residues in the CDR3. Between the trimmed V and J ends, which lost 11 bases and 4 bases, there was a span of 23 bases.

The chain employs TRBV2 and TRBJ1-4; D perhaps matches TRBD1 (6 bases). V was clipped by 4 bases and J by 4 bases, with 13 bases between them. The CDR3 runs to 15 residues. Per the germline V gene, CDR1 is SNHLY and CDR2 is FYNNEI. The CDR3 is CASSARTVYNEKLFF. Here the CDR3 DNA reads TGTGCCAGCAGTGCACGGACAGTCTATAATGAAAAACTGTTTTTT.

The chain is built from TRBV27 and TRBJ1-1; D is perhaps TRBD1 (6 bases). Trimming left V 2 bases short and J 2 bases short, with 9 bases between. In germline, CDR1 is MNHEY, CDR2 SMNVEV (reference sequence). The CDR3 contains 14 residues. The CDR3 region has the DNA TGTGCCAGCAGTTTAATAGGGGGTAACACTGAAGCTTTCTTT. This encodes CASSLIGGNTEAFF.

This clone was seen a single time. This sequence joins TRBV24-1 and TRBJ2-5; 8 bases are shared with TRBD1. The CDR3 spans 13 residues. CDR1 is KGHDR and CDR2 is SFDVKD in the germline V gene. The V segment lost 7 bases and the J segment 3 bases; nucleotides outside the gene matches: 3. CDR3 coding DNA: TGTGCCACCAGCCTGACAGGGGAAGAGACCCAGTACTTC. It specifies CATSLTGEETQYF.

The chain joins TRBV5-6 to TRBJ1-1; TRBD1 matches 10 bases. The CDR3 is 15 amino acids. V lost 3 bases and J lost 4; bases outside the gene matches: 6. CDR1 and CDR2 from the germline V gene are SGHDT and YYEEEE. This CDR3 is CASSSTGTGVTEAFF. The CDR3 DNA reads as TGTGCCAGCAGCTCAACCGGGACAGGGGTCACTGAAGCTTTCTTT.

V gene TRBV30 combines with J gene TRBJ2-7; D not resolved. Trimming left V 0 bases short and J 0 bases short, with 3 bases between. The CDR3 has 12 amino acids. CDR1 and CDR2 (germline): GTSNPN, SVGIG (reference sequence). CDR3 amino acids: CAWSVHSYEQYF. CDR3 nucleotide sequence: TGTGCCTGGAGTGTACACTCCTACGAGCAGTACTTC.

As DNA, the CDR3 is TGTGCCAGCAGCTTAGGGAGTTCCGGGGAGCTGTTTTTT. Protein: CASSLGSSGELFF. The J gene is TRBJ2-2, the V gene TRBV7-2; D is ambiguous. The CDR3 spans 13 residues. Germline CDR1 is SGHTA and CDR2 is FQGNSA. V lost 1 base and J lost 6, with 6 bases in between.

This chain's CDR3 is CASKSGLAGGPPGDTGELFF. The CDR3, as DNA: TGTGCCAGCAAGTCGGGACTAGCGGGAGGCCCGCCCGGGGACACCGGGGAGCTGTTTTTT. This rearrangement joins TRBV28 to TRBJ2-2; 15 nucleotides align to TRBD2. Germline CDR1 reads MDHEN; CDR2 reads SYDVKM. The CDR3 contains 20 residues. V lost 7 bases, J lost 3 bases, and 15 bases stayed unmatched. The full variable domain, completed using reference TRBV28 and TRBJ2-2, is DVKVTQSSRYLVKRTGEKVFLECVQDMDHENMFWYRQDPGLGLRLIYFSYDVKMKEKGDIPEGYSVSREKKERFSLILESASTNQTSMYLCASKSGLAGGPPGDTGELFFGEGSRLTVL.

The V gene is TRBV7-9, the J gene TRBJ2-3; D is perhaps TRBD1 (6 bases). Trimming pared 1 base from V and 0 bases from J, leaving 8 bases between. CDR1 and CDR2 (germline): SEHNR, FQNEAQ (reference sequence). CDR3 length: 15 residues. CDR3 residues: CASSLVQGSTDTQYF. CDR3 sequence (DNA): TGTGCCAGCAGCTTAGTACAGGGAAGCACAGATACGCAGTATTTT.

The V call is TRBV6-5, the J call TRBJ2-7; 8 bases are shared with TRBD2. J lost 5 bases, V lost 2 bases, and 11 bases had no gene match. This CDR3 is built from 16 residues. Germline loops: CDR1 MNHEY, CDR2 SVGAGI. DNA for the CDR3: TGTGCCAGCAGTTACCTACCTGGGCGGGGGGTCGACGAGCAGTACTTC. Protein product: CASSYLPGRGVDEQYF.

The rearrangement joins TRBV9 to TRBJ2-1; 8 positions match TRBD1. With 0 bases clipped from V and 9 bases from J, the junction kept 11 bases outside the gene matches. The CDR3 extends over 16 amino acids. In germline, CDR1 is SGDLS, CDR2 YYNGEE. The DNA of the CDR3 is TGTGCCAGCAGCGTAGGGGGGCAGGGGGCGTTGGGTGAGCAGTTCTTC. It encodes CASSVGGQGALGEQFF.

This chain uses TRBV6-4 with TRBJ2-3; 10 bases agree with TRBD2. CDR3 length equals 16 residues. Germline-derived CDR1 and CDR2 are MRHNA and SNTAGT. The V gene end was trimmed by 2 bases and the J gene end by 1 base; junction bases not matched to a gene: 3. CDR3 sequence (DNA): TGTGCCAGCAGTGACAGCGGGGGGGCAGGCACAGATACGCAGTATTTT. It specifies CASSDSGGAGTDTQYF.

The chain is built from TRBV6-5 and TRBJ1-6, with TRBD1 as a possible D gene (5 bases). This CDR3 region has 15 residues. With 6 bases removed from V and 10 bases from J, the gap between germline ends came to 19 bases. The germline CDR1 and CDR2 sequences are MNHEY and SVGAGI. In DNA form, the CDR3 reads TGTGCCAGCAGCCAAACCGTGGACACGTCATCACCCCTCCACTTT. Amino acid sequence: CASSQTVDTSSPLHF.

V gene TRBV7-8 combines with J gene TRBJ1-2; D is unclear. The CDR3 covers 16 residues. Germline V gene data show CDR1 as SGHVS and CDR2 as FQNEAQ. Between the trimmed V and J ends, which lost 1 base and 4 bases, there was a span of 16 bases. The CDR3 sequence is CASSLEGSVPSYGYTF. CDR3 bases: TGTGCCAGCAGCTTAGAAGGCAGCGTCCCGTCCTATGGCTACACCTTC.